The rows below give T cell receptor beta chains drawn from one sample of a study of graft-versus-host responses after intestinal transplantation. The method was immunoSEQ multiplex PCR; TCRdb's version includes in-frame clones alone and lacks a portion of them. The data show about 93,000 clones, just under 95% seen once. These TCRs are of unknown antigen specificity. Sequenced here: unstimulated CD8+ T cells sorted from spleen or lymph node cells, sampled before intestinal transplant. The receptors stem from a human donor who received an intestinal transplant. Each CDR3 is given with its conserved first and last residue. Each record gives: V gene, J gene, clone size, D gene, CDR3 protein, CDR3 DNA. D genes are given only for firm matches. Clone size, where shown, is once, few, many, or a class for clones that have expanded.

TRBV30	TRBJ2-7	.	TRBD1	CAWDSTGSNEQYF	TGTGCCTGGGACTCGACAGGGAGCAACGAGCAGTACTTC
TRBV27	TRBJ2-2	.	TRBD1	CASSLDRAGELFF	TGTGCCAGCAGCCTTGACAGGGCCGGGGAGCTGTTTTTT
TRBV29-1	TRBJ2-3	.	TRBD2	CSVGPTPSGGLYF	TGCAGCGTTGGCCCCACACCTAGCGGGGGGTTGTATTTT
TRBV4-2	TRBJ2-7	.	TRBD2	CASSQALRTRGVSYEQYF	TGTGCCAGCAGCCAAGCCCTTAGGACTAGAGGGGTCTCCTACGAGCAGTACTTC
TRBV5-1	TRBJ2-1	.	TRBD1	CASSLATGGFNNEQFF	TGCGCCAGCAGCTTGGCGACAGGGGGCTTCAACAATGAGCAGTTCTTC
TRBV19	TRBJ2-5	.	TRBD2	CASSITSEGETQYF	TGTGCCAGTAGTATCACTAGCGAAGGCGAGACCCAGTACTTC
TRBV4-1	TRBJ2-1	once	TRBD2	CASSQGYWRETYNEQFF	TGCGCCAGCAGCCAGGGCTACTGGCGGGAGACCTACAATGAGCAGTTCTTC
TRBV14	TRBJ1-1	.	TRBD1	CASSRQGNTEAFF	TGTGCCAGCAGCCGACAGGGGAACACTGAAGCTTTCTTT
TRBV4-2	TRBJ2-3	.	TRBD2	CASSPPVGLAGGGTDTQYF	TGTGCCAGCAGCCCTCCAGTGGGACTAGCGGGGGGTGGGACAGATACGCAGTATTTT
TRBV27	TRBJ1-2	.	TRBD1	CASSPGQGRWGYTF	TGTGCCAGCAGCCCGGGACAGGGGCGGTGGGGCTACACCTTC
TRBV5-1	TRBJ2-7	.	TRBD2	CASSLSSGGYEQYF	TGCGCCAGCAGCTTATCTAGCGGGGGCTACGAGCAGTACTTC
TRBV9	TRBJ1-4	.	.	CASSVGVTGDEKLFF	TGTGCCAGCAGCGTAGGTGTGACAGGCGATGAAAAACTGTTTTTT
TRBV6-1	TRBJ2-7	.	.	CASSEARVPGLYEQYF	TGTGCCAGCAGTGAAGCGCGTGTTCCGGGATTATACGAGCAGTACTTC
TRBV15	TRBJ1-1	few	TRBD1	CATSRDRVEDTEAFF	TGTGCCACCAGCCGGGACAGGGTGGAGGACACTGAAGCTTTCTTT
TRBV2	TRBJ2-3	.	.	CASRIQVDTTSSTDTQYF	TGTGCCAGCAGGATACAGGTCGATACGACGTCTAGCACAGATACGCAGTATTTT
TRBV27	TRBJ2-1	.	TRBD1	CASMPLGTGGTVADSYNEQFF	TGTGCCAGCATGCCCTTAGGTACAGGGGGTACGGTGGCAGACTCCTACAATGAGCAGTTCTTC
TRBV7-2	TRBJ2-1	.	.	CASSLIVYNEQFF	TGTGCCAGCAGCTTAATCGTCTACAATGAGCAGTTCTTC
TRBV6-6	TRBJ2-1	.	TRBD2	CASSRFLAGGLDEQFF	TGTGCCAGCAGTCGATTCCTAGCGGGAGGGTTGGATGAGCAGTTCTTC
TRBV5-1	TRBJ2-5	.	.	CASSLFTGSSPGVGGDGETQYF	TGCGCCAGCAGCTTGTTTACCGGTTCAAGCCCTGGCGTGGGGGGTGACGGTGAGACCCAGTACTTC
TRBV5-6	TRBJ2-7	.	TRBD2	CASSPTSGGPYEQYF	TGTGCCAGCAGCCCGACTAGCGGGGGACCCTACGAGCAGTACTTC
TRBV27	TRBJ2-7	.	.	CASARRGSPYEQYF	TGTGCCAGCGCGCGTCGGGGAAGCCCCTACGAGCAGTACTTC
TRBV7-6	TRBJ2-7	.	.	CASGSGSPYEQYF	TGTGCCAGCGGGAGCGGTTCTCCCTACGAGCAGTACTTC
TRBV27	TRBJ2-7	.	TRBD2	CASSHSGSSYEQYF	TGTGCCAGCAGTCATAGCGGGAGCTCCTACGAGCAGTACTTC
TRBV10-2	TRBJ1-4	.	.	CASSEVAATNEKLFF	TGCGCCAGCAGTGAGGTGGCAGCAACTAATGAAAAACTGTTTTTT
TRBV6-6	TRBJ1-5	.	.	CATTASFGQPQHF	TGTGCCACCACCGCGAGCTTCGGTCAGCCCCAGCATTTT
TRBV5-1	TRBJ2-5	.	TRBD1	CASSLLGTVQETQYF	TGCGCCAGCAGCTTGCTTGGGACAGTGCAAGAGACCCAGTACTTC
TRBV5-1	TRBJ1-2	.	.	CASSLDSGVDGYTF	TGCGCCAGCAGCTTGGATTCCGGGGTGGATGGCTACACCTTC
TRBV27	TRBJ1-2	once	.	CASSLDARDYYGYTF	TGTGCCAGCAGTTTGGACGCCAGGGATTACTATGGCTACACCTTC
TRBV4-3	TRBJ2-1	.	.	CASSQESSESSYNEQFF	TGCGCCAGCAGCCAAGAGTCTAGCGAAAGCTCCTACAATGAGCAGTTCTTC
TRBV4-1	TRBJ2-7	.	TRBD1	CASSPSGQSYEQYF	TGCGCCAGCAGCCCCTCGGGACAGTCCTACGAGCAGTACTTC
TRBV7-9	TRBJ1-3	.	.	CASSPGSDHSGNTIYF	TGTGCCAGCAGTCCCGGGTCGGATCACTCTGGAAACACCATATATTTT
TRBV4-3	TRBJ2-7	.	.	CASSLRTDSYEQYF	TGCGCCAGCAGCCTCCGGACAGATTCCTACGAGCAGTACTTC
TRBV5-1	TRBJ2-1	.	.	CASSLLTDYNEQFF	TGCGCCAGCAGCTTGTTAACAGACTACAATGAGCAGTTCTTC